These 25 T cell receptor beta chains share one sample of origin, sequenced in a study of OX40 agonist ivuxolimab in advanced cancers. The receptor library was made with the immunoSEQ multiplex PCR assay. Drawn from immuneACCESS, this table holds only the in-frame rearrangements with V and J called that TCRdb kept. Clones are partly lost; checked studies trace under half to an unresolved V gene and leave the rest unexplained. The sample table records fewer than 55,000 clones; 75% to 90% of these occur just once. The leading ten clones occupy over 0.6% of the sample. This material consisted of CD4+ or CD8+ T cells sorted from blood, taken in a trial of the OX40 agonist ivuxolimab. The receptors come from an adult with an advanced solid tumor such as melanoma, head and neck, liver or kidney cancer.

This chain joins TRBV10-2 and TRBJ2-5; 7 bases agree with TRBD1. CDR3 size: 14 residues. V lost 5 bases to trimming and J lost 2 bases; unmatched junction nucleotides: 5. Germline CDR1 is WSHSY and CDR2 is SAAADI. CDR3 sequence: CASSTTDRQETQYF. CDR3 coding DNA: TGCGCCAGCAGTACAACGGACAGGCAAGAGACCCAGTACTTC.

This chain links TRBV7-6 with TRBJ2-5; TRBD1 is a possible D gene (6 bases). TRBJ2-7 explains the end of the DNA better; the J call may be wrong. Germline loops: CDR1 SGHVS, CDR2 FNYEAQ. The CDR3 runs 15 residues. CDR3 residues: CASSYNRDTAYEQYF. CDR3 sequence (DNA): TGTGCCAGCAGCTACAATCGGGACACCGCTTACGAGCAGTACTTC.

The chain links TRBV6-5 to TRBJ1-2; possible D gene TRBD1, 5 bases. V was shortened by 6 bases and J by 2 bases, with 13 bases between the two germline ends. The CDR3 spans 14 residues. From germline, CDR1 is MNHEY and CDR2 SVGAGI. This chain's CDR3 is CASRGLGRNYGYTF. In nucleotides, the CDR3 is TGTGCCAGCAGGGGGTTGGGACGGAACTATGGCTACACCTTC.

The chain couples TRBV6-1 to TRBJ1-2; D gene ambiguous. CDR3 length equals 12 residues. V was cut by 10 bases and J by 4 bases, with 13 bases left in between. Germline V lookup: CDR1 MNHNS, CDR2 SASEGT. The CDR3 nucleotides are TGTGCCATCACTAGGGATCTCTATGGCTACACCTTC. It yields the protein CAITRDLYGYTF.

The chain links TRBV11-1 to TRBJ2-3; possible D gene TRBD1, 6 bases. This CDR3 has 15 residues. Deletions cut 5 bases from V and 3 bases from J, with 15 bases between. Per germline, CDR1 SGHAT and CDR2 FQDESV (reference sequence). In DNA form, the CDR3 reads TGTGCCAGCAGCACAGGGCCAGGGGAGACAGATACGCAGTATTTT. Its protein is CASSTGPGETDTQYF.

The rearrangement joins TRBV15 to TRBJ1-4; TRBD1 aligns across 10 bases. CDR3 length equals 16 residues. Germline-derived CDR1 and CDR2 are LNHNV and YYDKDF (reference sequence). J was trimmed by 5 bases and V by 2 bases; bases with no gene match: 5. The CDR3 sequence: CATSRNPGQGNEKLFF. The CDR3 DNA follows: TGTGCCACCAGCAGAAATCCGGGACAGGGGAATGAAAAACTGTTTTTT.

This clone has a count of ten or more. CDR3 DNA sequence: TGTGCCAGCAGCCATTTTTTGACAGGGTCCGGTGGCTACACCTTC. This codes for CASSHFLTGSGGYTF. The chain is built from TRBV5-4 and TRBJ1-2; 7 bases are shared with TRBD1. Per germline, CDR1 SGHNT and CDR2 YYREEE (reference sequence). V trimming: 4 bases; J trimming: 7 bases; junction bases outside the gene matches: 13. This CDR3 has 15 amino acids.

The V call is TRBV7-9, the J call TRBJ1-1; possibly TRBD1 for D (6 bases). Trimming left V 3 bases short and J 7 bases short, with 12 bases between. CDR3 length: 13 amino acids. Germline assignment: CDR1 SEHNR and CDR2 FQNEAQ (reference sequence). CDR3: CASSFNQDSEAFF. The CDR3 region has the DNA TGTGCCAGCAGCTTCAATCAGGACAGTGAAGCTTTCTTT.

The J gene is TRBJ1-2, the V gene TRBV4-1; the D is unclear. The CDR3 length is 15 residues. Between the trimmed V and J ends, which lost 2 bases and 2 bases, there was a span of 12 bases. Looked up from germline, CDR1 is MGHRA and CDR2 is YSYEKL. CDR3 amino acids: CASSQLGRRNYGYTF. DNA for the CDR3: TGCGCCAGCAGCCAACTGGGAAGGAGAAACTATGGCTACACCTTC.

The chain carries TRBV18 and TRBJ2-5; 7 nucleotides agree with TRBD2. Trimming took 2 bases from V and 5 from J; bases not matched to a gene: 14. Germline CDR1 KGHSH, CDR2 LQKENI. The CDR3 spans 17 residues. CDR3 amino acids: CASSPVDLGGEGETQYF. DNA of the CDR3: TGTGCCAGCTCACCAGTGGATCTTGGCGGGGAGGGCGAGACCCAGTACTTC. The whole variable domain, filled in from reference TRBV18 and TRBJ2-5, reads NAGVMQNPRHLVRRRGQEARLRCSPMKGHSHVYWYRQLPEEGLKFMVYLQKENIIDESGMPKERFSAEFPKEGPSILRIQQVVRGDSAAYFCASSPVDLGGEGETQYFGPGTRLLVL.

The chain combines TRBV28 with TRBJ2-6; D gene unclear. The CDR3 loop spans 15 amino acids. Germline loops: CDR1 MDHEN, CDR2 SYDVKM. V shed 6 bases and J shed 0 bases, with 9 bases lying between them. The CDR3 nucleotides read TGTGCCAGCAGGCCCAAGTTCTCTGGGGCCAACGTCCTGACTTTC. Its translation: CASRPKFSGANVLTF.

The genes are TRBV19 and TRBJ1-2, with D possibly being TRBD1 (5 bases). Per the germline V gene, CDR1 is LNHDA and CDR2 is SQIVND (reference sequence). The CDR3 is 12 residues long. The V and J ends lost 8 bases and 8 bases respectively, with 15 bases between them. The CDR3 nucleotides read TGTGCCAGTTCTTACGGGACGACCGGCTACACCTTC. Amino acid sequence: CASSYGTTGYTF.

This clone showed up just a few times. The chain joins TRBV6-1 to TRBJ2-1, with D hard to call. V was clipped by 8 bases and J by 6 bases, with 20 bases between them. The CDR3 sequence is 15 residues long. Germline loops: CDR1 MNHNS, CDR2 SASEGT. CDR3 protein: CASEYERGLGNEQFF. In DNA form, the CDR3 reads TGTGCCAGCGAATACGAGAGAGGATTAGGCAATGAGCAGTTCTTC.

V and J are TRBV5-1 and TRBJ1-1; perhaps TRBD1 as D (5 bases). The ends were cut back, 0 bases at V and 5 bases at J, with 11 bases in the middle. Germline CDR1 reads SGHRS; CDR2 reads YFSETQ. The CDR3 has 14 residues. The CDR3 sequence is CASSLGGAKTEAFF. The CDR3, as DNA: TGCGCCAGCAGCTTGGGAGGGGCGAAGACTGAAGCTTTCTTT.

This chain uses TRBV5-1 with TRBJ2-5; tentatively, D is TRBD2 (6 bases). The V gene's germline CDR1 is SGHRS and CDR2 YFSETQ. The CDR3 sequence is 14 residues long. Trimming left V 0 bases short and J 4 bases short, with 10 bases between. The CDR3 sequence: CASSLDRRGETQYF. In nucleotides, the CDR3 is TGCGCCAGCAGCTTGGACAGGAGGGGAGAGACCCAGTACTTC.

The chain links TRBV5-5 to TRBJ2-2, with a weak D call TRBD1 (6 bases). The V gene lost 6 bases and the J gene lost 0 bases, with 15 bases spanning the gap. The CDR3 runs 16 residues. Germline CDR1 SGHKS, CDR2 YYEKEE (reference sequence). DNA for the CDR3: TGTGCCAGCACCAAGACAGGAGCTTCGAACACCGGGGAGCTGTTTTTT. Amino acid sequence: CASTKTGASNTGELFF. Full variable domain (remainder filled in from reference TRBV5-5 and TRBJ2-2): DAGVTQSPTHLIKTRGQQVTLRCSPISGHKSVSWYQQVLGQGPQFIFQYYEKEERGRGNFPDRFSARQFPNYSSELNVNALLLGDSALYLCASTKTGASNTGELFFGEGSRLTVL.

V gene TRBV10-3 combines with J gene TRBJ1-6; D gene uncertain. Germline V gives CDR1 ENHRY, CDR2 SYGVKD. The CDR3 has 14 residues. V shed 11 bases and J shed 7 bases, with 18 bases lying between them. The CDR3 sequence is CAYSRAGRNSPLHF. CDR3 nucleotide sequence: TGTGCCTACTCAAGGGCGGGTAGAAATTCACCCCTCCACTTT.

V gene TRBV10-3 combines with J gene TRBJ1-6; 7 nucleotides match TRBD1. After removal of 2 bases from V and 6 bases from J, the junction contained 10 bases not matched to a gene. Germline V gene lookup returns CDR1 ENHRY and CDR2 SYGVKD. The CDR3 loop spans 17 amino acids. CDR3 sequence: CAISETVSGQSNSPLHF. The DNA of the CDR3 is TGTGCCATCAGTGAGACGGTTTCGGGACAGAGTAATTCACCCCTCCACTTT.

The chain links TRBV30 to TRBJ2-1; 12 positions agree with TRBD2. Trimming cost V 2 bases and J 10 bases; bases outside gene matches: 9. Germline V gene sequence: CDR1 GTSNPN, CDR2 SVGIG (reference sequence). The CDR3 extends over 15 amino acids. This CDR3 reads CAWSWVTSGGREQFF. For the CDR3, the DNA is TGTGCCTGGAGTTGGGTAACTAGCGGGGGGAGAGAGCAGTTCTTC.

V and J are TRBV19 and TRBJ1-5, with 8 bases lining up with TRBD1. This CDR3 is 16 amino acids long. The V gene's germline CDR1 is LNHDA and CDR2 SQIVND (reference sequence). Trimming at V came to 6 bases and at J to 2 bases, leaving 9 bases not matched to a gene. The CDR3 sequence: CASRESRGRGNQPQHF. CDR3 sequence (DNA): TGTGCCAGTAGGGAATCCAGGGGGCGCGGCAATCAGCCCCAGCATTTT. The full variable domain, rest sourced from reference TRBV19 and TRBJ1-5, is DGGITQSPKYLFRKEGQNVTLSCEQNLNHDAMYWYRQDPGQGLRLIYYSQIVNDFQKGDIAEGYSVSREKKESFPLTVTSAQKNPTAFYLCASRESRGRGNQPQHFGDGTRLSIL.

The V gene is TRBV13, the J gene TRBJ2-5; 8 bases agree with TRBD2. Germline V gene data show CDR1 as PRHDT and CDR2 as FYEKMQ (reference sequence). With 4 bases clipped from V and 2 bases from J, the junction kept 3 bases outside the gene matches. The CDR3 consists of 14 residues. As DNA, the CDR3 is TGTGCCAGCAGCTCATCGGGGGGGCAAGAGACCCAGTACTTC. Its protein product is CASSSSGGQETQYF.

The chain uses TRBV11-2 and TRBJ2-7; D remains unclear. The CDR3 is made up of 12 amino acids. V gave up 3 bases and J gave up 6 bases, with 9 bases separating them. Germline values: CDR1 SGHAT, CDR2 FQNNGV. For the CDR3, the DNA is TGTGCCAGCAGCTTGGCCTACTCCGAGCAGTACTTC. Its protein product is CASSLAYSEQYF.

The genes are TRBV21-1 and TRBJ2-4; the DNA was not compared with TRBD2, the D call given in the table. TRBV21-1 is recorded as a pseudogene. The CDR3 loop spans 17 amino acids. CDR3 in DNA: TGTGCCAGCAGGGGGAGTTCTAGATTCCTAGCCAAAAACATTCAGTACTTC. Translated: CASRGSSRFLAKNIQYF.

The CDR3 bases are TGTGCCAGCAGCCTTACATGGTCGAATGAAAAACTGTTTTTT. This gives the protein CASSLTWSNEKLFF. The rearrangement joins TRBV7-2 to TRBJ1-4; D is unclear. Germline V lookup: CDR1 SGHTA, CDR2 FQGNSA. V lost 5 bases, J lost 5 bases, and 12 bases lay in between. The CDR3 totals 14 residues.

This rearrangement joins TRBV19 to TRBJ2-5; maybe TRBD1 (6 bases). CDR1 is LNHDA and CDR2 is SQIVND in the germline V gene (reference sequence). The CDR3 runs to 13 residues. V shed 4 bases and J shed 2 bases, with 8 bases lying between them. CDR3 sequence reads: CASSRGGQETQYF. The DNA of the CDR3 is TGTGCCAGTAGTAGAGGGGGTCAAGAGACCCAGTACTTC. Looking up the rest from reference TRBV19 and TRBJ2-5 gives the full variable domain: DGGITQSPKYLFRKEGQNVTLSCEQNLNHDAMYWYRQDPGQGLRLIYYSQIVNDFQKGDIAEGYSVSREKKESFPLTVTSAQKNPTAFYLCASSRGGQETQYFGPGTRLLVL.